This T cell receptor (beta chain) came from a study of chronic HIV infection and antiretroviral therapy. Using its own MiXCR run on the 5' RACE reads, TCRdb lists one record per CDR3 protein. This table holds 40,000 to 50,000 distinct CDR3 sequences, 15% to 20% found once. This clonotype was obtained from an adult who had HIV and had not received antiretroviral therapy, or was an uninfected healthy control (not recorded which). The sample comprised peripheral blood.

The CDR3, as DNA: TGTGCCAGCAGTCCCCGGGACAGGGGGGACAATCAGCCCCAGCATTTT. Its translation is CASSPRDRGDNQPQHF. The chain links TRBV27 to TRBJ1-5, with 11 bases matching TRBD1. J was trimmed by 3 bases and V by 5 bases; bases with no gene match: 6. CDR3 length: 16 amino acids. Germline CDR1 is MNHEY and CDR2 is SMNVEV (reference sequence).